The sequence of this T cell receptor (beta chain) was determined in a study of T cell responses to AZD1222 COVID-19 vaccine. Assay used: immunoSEQ multiplex PCR; TCRdb lists only in-frame clones, some missing. The sample has approximately 120,000 clones, approximately 90% seen once; the top ten hold roughly 5.2%. This CDR3 contains 12 residues. The V gene's germline CDR1 is SGHAT and CDR2 FQNNGV. Trimming shortened V by 7 bases and J by 8 bases, and 13 bases separated the two germline ends. This TCR was recovered from an adult in good health. Sequenced here: peripheral blood, sampled on day 0 of AZD1222 vaccination. This chain joins TRBV11-2 and TRBJ2-3, with TRBD2 as a possible D gene (5 bases). The CDR3 region has the DNA TGTGCCAGCAAAGGGCGGGTTGTTACGCAGTATTTT. It codes for CASKGRVVTQYF.